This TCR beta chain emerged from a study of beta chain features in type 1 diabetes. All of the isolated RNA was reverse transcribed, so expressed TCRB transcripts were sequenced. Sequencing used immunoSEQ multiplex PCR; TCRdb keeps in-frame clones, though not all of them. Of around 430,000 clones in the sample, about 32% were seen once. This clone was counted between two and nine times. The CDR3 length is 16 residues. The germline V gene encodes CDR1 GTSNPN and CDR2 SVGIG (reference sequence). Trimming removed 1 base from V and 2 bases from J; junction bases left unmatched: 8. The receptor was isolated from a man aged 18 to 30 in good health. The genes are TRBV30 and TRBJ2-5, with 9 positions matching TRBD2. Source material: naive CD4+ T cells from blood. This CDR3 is CAWSASSTSGQETQYF. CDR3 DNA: TGTGCCTGGAGTGCAAGTTCGACTAGCGGACAAGAGACCCAGTACTTC. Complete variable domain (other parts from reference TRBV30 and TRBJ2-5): SQTIHQWPATLVQPVGSPLSLECTVEGTSNPNLYWYRQAAGRGLQLLFYSVGIGQISSEVPQNLSASRPQDRQFILSSKKLLLSDSGFYLCAWSASSTSGQETQYFGPGTRLLVL.